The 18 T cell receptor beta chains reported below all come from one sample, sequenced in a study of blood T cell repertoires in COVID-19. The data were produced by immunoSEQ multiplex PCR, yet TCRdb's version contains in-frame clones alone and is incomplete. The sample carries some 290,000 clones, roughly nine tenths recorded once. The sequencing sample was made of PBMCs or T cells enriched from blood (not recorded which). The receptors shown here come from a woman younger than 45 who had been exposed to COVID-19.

DNA of the CDR3: TGTGCCAGCAGCCAGGAGATGAACACTGAAGCTTTCTTT. Translating it yields CASSQEMNTEAFF. J is TRBJ1-1 and V is TRBV14, with D unresolved. This CDR3 has 13 residues. Trimming left V 3 bases short and J 0 bases short, with 5 bases between. Germline assignment: CDR1 SGHDN and CDR2 FVKESK.

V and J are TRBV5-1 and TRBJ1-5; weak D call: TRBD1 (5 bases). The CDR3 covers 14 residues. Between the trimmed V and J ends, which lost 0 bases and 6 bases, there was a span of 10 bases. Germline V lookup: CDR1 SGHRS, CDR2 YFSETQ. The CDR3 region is CASSLGQGTQPQHF. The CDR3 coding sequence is TGCGCCAGCAGCTTGGGTCAGGGAACTCAGCCCCAGCATTTT.

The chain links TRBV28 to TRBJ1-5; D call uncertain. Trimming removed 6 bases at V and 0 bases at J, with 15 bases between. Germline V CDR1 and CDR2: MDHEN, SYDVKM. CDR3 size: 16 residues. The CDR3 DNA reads TGTGCCAGCAGAACAGCTGCCCCTTATAGCAATCAGCCCCAGCATTTT. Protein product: CASRTAAPYSNQPQHF.

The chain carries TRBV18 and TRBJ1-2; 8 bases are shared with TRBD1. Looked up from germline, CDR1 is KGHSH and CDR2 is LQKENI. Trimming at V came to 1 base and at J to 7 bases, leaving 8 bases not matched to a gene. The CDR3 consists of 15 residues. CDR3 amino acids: CASSPRSDRVRGYTF. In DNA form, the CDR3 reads TGTGCCAGCTCACCACGCTCGGACAGGGTCCGTGGCTACACCTTC.

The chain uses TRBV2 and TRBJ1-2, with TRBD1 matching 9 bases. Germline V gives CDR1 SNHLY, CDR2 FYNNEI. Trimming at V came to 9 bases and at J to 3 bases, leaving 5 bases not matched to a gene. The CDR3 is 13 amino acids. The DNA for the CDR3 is TGTGCCAGTCCGGGACAGGGTGACTATGGCTACACCTTC. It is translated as CASPGQGDYGYTF.

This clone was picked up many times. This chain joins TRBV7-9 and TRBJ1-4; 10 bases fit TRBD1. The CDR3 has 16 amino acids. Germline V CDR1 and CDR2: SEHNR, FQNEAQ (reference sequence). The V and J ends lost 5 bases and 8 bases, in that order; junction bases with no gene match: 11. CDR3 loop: CASSPGQGVRGEKLFF. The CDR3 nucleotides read TGTGCCAGCAGCCCTGGACAGGGGGTAAGAGGAGAAAAACTGTTTTTT.

CDR3 bases: TGTGCCAGCTCACTCTCAACAGGGGTGTGGAAGAAGGCTGAAGCTTTCTTT. Amino acids: CASSLSTGVWKKAEAFF. The genes are TRBV18 and TRBJ1-1, with 7 bases aligning to TRBD1. The CDR3 covers 17 residues. Germline V gene lookup returns CDR1 KGHSH and CDR2 LQKENI. V dropped 4 bases and J dropped 6; count of bases not matched to a gene: 17.

Here the CDR3 DNA reads TGTGCCAGCAGCTTGGATGGGCCAGGCTTCTCTGGAAACACCATATATTTT. This translates into CASSLDGPGFSGNTIYF. The rearrangement joins TRBV5-4 to TRBJ1-3; D uncertain. Germline values: CDR1 SGHNT, CDR2 YYREEE (reference sequence). The germline V and J ends were trimmed by 0 bases and 0 bases, with 13 bases remaining between them. This CDR3 contains 17 residues. The entire variable domain, with the rest obtained from reference TRBV5-4 and TRBJ1-3, is as follows: ETGVTQSPTHLIKTRGQQVTLRCSSQSGHNTVSWYQQALGQGPQFIFQYYREEENGRGNFPPRFSGLQFPNYSSELNVNALELDDSALYLCASSLDGPGFSGNTIYFGEGSWLTVV.

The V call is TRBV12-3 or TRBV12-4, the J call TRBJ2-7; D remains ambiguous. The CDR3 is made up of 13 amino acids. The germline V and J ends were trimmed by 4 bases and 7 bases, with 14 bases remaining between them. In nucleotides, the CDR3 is TGTGCCAGCAGTTCTTTTACATGGGCTGAGCAGTACTTC. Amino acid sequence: CASSSFTWAEQYF.

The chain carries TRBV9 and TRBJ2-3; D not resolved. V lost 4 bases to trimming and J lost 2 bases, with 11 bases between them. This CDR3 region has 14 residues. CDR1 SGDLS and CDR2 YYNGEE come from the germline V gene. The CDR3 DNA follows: TGTGCCAGCAGCACCGCGTATCCCACAGATACGCAGTATTTT. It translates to CASSTAYPTDTQYF.

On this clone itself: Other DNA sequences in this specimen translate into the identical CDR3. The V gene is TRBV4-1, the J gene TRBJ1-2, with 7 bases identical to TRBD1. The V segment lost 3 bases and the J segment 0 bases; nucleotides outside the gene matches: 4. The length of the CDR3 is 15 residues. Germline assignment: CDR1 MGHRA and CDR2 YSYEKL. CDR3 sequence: CASSHRDSPNYGYTF. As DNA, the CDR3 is TGCGCCAGCAGCCACCGGGACAGCCCTAACTATGGCTACACCTTC.

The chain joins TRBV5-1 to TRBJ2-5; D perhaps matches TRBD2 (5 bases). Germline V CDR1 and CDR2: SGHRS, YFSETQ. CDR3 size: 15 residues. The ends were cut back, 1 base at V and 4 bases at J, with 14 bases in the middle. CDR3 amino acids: CASSLSSGFGETQYF. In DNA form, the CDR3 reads TGCGCCAGCAGCTTGAGTTCGGGGTTCGGAGAGACCCAGTACTTC.

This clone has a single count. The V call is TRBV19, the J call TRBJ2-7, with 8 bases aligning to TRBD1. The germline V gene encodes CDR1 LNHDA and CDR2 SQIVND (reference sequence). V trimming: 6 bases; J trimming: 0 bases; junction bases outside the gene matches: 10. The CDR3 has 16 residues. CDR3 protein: CASSRSPGQGSYEQYF. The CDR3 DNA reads TGTGCCAGTAGCCGAAGCCCAGGACAGGGCTCCTACGAGCAGTACTTC.

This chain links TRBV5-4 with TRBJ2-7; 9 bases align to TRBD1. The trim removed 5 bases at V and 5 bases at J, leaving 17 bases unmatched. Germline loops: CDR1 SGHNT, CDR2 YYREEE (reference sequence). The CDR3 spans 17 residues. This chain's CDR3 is CASSSEEGQGGTDEQYF. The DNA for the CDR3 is TGTGCCAGCAGTTCAGAAGAGGGACAGGGAGGGACGGACGAGCAGTACTTC.

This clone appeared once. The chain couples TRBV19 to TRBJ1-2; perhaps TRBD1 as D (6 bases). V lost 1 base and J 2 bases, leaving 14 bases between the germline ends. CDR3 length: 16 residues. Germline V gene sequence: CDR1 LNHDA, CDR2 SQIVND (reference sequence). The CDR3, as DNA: TGTGCCAGTAGTATAGGGCCCTTAACAGGGAACTATGGCTACACCTTC. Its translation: CASSIGPLTGNYGYTF.

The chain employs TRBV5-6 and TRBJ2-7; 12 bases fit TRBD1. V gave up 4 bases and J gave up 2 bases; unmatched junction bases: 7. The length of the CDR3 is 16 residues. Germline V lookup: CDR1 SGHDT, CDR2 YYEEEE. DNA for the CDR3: TGTGCCAGCAGCCTGTCCCGGGACAGGGGGCCCTACGAGCAGTACTTC. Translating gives CASSLSRDRGPYEQYF.

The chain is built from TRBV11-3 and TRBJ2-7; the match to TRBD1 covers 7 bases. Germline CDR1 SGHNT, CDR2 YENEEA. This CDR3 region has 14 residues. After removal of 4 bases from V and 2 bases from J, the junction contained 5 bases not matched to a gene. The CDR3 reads CASSSTGRPYEQYF. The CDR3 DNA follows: TGTGCCAGCAGCTCGACAGGGCGCCCCTACGAGCAGTACTTC.

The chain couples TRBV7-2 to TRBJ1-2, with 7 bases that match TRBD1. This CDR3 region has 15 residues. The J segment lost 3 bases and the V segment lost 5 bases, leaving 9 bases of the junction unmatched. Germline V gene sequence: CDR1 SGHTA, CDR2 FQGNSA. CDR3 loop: CASSQWTGPYYGYTF. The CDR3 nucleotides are TGTGCCAGCAGCCAATGGACAGGACCGTACTATGGCTACACCTTC.